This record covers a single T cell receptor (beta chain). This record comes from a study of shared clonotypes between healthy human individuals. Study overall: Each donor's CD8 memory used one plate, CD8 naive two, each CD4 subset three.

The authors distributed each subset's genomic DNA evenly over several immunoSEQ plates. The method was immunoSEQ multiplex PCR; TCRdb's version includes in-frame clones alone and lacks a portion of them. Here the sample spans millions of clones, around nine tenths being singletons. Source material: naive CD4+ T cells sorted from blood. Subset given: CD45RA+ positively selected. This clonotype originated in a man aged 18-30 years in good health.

The chain's CDR3 is CASSQLGTSGRYYEQYF. The CDR3 DNA sequence: TGTGCCAGCAGCCAACTCGGGACTAGCGGTAGATACTACGAGCAGTACTTC. The rearrangement joins TRBV14 to TRBJ2-7; 11 bases align to TRBD2. The CDR3 length is 17 residues. Germline CDR1 SGHDN, CDR2 FVKESK. Trimming took 2 bases from V and 3 from J; bases not matched to a gene: 9.